The 30 T cell receptor beta chains listed next were all sequenced from one sample in a study of identical twins. TCRdb processed the 5' RACE reads anew with MiXCR; each CDR3 protein has one entry. The repertoire holds more than 1.5 million distinct CDR3 sequences, roughly a third seen once, with about 0.27% in the top ten. Sequenced input: cord blood. The receptors shown here come from a newborn girl in good health.

This clonotype showed up just a few times. The chain employs TRBV12-3 or TRBV12-4 and TRBJ1-5; D possibly corresponds to TRBD1 (5 bases). The CDR3 has 16 amino acids. V was cut by 3 bases and J by 0 bases, with 12 bases left in between. CDR3 sequence: CASSLQGIYSNQPQHF. CDR3 nucleotides: TGTGCCAGCAGTTTGCAGGGAATATATAGCAATCAGCCCCAGCATTTT.

This chain uses TRBV7-2 with TRBJ1-5; D remains ambiguous. Germline CDR1 reads SGHTA; CDR2 reads FQGNSA. This CDR3 spans 12 amino acids. V was cut by 1 base and J by 7 bases, with 5 bases left in between. This CDR3 reads CASSLDYQPQHF. CDR3 DNA: TGTGCCAGCAGCTTAGACTACCAGCCCCAGCATTTT.

On this clonotype itself: Germline and junction disagree at one end, which may indicate a read error. The J gene is TRBJ2-5, the V gene TRBV20-1; D remains ambiguous. The germline V gene encodes CDR1 DFQATT and CDR2 SNEGSKA (reference sequence). This CDR3 spans 11 amino acids. This CDR3 is CSAGDLKTQYF. The CDR3 DNA reads as TGCAGTGCTGGAGACTTGAAGACCCAGTACTTC.

The chain employs TRBV2 and TRBJ1-4, with D possibly matching TRBD1 (5 bases). V was trimmed by 9 bases and J by 6 bases, leaving 17 bases between them. The V gene's germline CDR1 is SNHLY and CDR2 FYNNEI. The CDR3 has 14 residues. This CDR3 reads CASHRDGLYEKLFF. DNA for the CDR3: TGTGCCAGTCACCGGGACGGCCTGTATGAAAAACTGTTTTTT.

Only a few counts were recorded for this clonotype. V usage is TRBV20-1 and J usage is TRBJ2-7; tentative D call: TRBD2 (6 bases). Germline CDR1 is DFQATT and CDR2 is SNEGSKA (reference sequence). V was shortened by 4 bases and J by 2 bases, with 12 bases between the two germline ends. This CDR3 spans 13 amino acids. This chain's CDR3 is CSATGRIPYEQYF. The CDR3 DNA reads as TGCAGTGCTACGGGGAGGATCCCCTACGAGCAGTACTTC.

The chain carries TRBV2 and TRBJ1-1; 8 bases align to TRBD1. Trimming cost V 1 base and J 4 bases; bases outside gene matches: 5. The length of the CDR3 is 15 residues. Germline V gene sequence: CDR1 SNHLY, CDR2 FYNNEI. CDR3: CASSEGPGGGTEAFF. The CDR3 nucleotides read TGTGCCAGCAGTGAAGGGCCAGGGGGCGGCACTGAAGCTTTCTTT.

This clonotype was seen a few times. V is TRBV20-1 and J is TRBJ2-7, with 10 bases aligning to TRBD2. The V gene's germline CDR1 is DFQATT and CDR2 SNEGSKA (reference sequence). V lost 3 bases, J lost 6 bases, and 2 bases stayed unmatched. The CDR3 runs 12 residues. The CDR3 DNA sequence: TGCAGTGCTAGGGGACTAGCGTCCGAGCAGTACTTC. This gives the protein CSARGLASEQYF.

This clonotype was observed a handful of times. The chain recombines TRBV7-2 with TRBJ1-2; 8 nucleotides match TRBD1. Looked up from germline, CDR1 is SGHTA and CDR2 is FQGNSA. J lost 4 bases, V lost 4 bases, and 5 bases had no gene match. CDR3 length: 14 amino acids. The chain's CDR3 is CASSSTDRAYGYTF. As DNA, the CDR3 is TGTGCCAGCAGCTCCACGGACAGGGCCTATGGCTACACCTTC.

This clonotype was counted at least ten times. The chain links TRBV28 to TRBJ1-2; D may be TRBD1 (5 bases). This CDR3 is 12 amino acids long. V lost 6 bases, J lost 5 bases, and 10 bases lay in between. The germline gives CDR1 MDHEN, CDR2 SYDVKM. The CDR3 region has the DNA TGTGCCAGCAGCTTACGACAGTATGGCTACACCTTC. Protein: CASSLRQYGYTF.

Note on this clonotype: With a much larger clone just one base away, this may be a read error. V usage is TRBV10-3 and J usage is TRBJ2-7; D gene unclear. The CDR3 contains 13 residues. Trimming stripped 5 bases from V and 0 bases from J, with 8 bases between. Germline CDR1 reads ENHRY; CDR2 reads SYGVKD. The CDR3: CAISLPFSYEQYF. CDR3 sequence (DNA): TGTGCCATCAGTTTGCCCTTCTCCTACGAGCAGTACTTC.

This chain uses TRBV24-1 with TRBJ1-5; the D gene is possibly TRBD1 (5 bases). CDR1 is KGHDR and CDR2 is SFDVKD in the germline V gene. Trimming removed 4 bases at V and 5 bases at J, with 11 bases between. CDR3 length: 14 amino acids. The CDR3 bases are TGTGCCACCAGTGACGGGGGGACCCATCAGCCCCAGCATTTT. Protein sequence: CATSDGGTHQPQHF.

The V gene is TRBV29-1, the J gene TRBJ2-3; the D gene is possibly TRBD2 (6 bases). V shed 4 bases and J shed 0 bases, with 8 bases lying between them. The CDR3 has 13 amino acids. Germline CDR1 SQVTM, CDR2 ANQGSEA. CDR3 sequence: CSVGTTSTDTQYF. In DNA, the CDR3 is TGCAGCGTTGGGACTACTAGCACAGATACGCAGTATTTT.

This clonotype was seen many times. The J gene is TRBJ1-2, the V gene TRBV6-1, with D perhaps matching TRBD1 (5 bases). The CDR3 consists of 13 residues. V lost 3 bases and J lost 2, with 7 bases in between. Germline-derived CDR1 and CDR2 are MNHNS and SASEGT. The CDR3 loop reads CASSEGVNYGYTF. CDR3 bases: TGTGCCAGCAGTGAGGGGGTAAACTATGGCTACACCTTC.

The V gene is TRBV14, the J gene TRBJ1-2; D remains ambiguous. This CDR3 is built from 16 residues. The V gene's germline CDR1 is SGHDN and CDR2 FVKESK. V lost 2 bases and J 5 bases, leaving 18 bases between the germline ends. CDR3 sequence reads: CASSQFHLRSLYGYTF. DNA for the CDR3: TGTGCCAGCAGCCAATTTCACCTACGGTCCCTTTATGGCTACACCTTC.

The chain uses TRBV12-5 and TRBJ2-5, with TRBD2 identical over 9 bases. The germline V gene has CDR1 LGHNT and CDR2 FRNRAP. The CDR3 has 13 amino acids. With V trimmed by 6 bases and J by 3 bases, 2 bases remained unmatched. CDR3 region: CASGSSGKETQYF. CDR3 DNA sequence: TGTGCTAGTGGGTCTAGCGGGAAAGAGACCCAGTACTTC.

This sequence joins TRBV16 and TRBJ2-3; D is ambiguous. Germline CDR1 is KGHSY and CDR2 is FQNENV. V lost 5 bases to trimming and J lost 2 bases, with 14 bases between them. The CDR3 contains 15 residues. This chain's CDR3 is CASSLTRSNTDTQYF. The CDR3 region has the DNA TGTGCCAGCAGCTTAACAAGGTCAAACACAGATACGCAGTATTTT.

The sample holds a few counts of this clonotype. The rearrangement links TRBV10-3 to TRBJ2-7; D is perhaps TRBD1 or TRBD2 (5 bases each). Germline V gene lookup returns CDR1 ENHRY and CDR2 SYGVKD. The CDR3 spans 13 residues. V lost 5 bases to trimming and J lost 4 bases, with 12 bases between them. The CDR3 DNA sequence: TGTGCCATCAGTCCGGGACGGCCTTACGAGCAGTACTTC. As protein: CAISPGRPYEQYF.

The V gene is TRBV29-1, the J gene TRBJ2-1; 11 nucleotides match TRBD1. The V gene's germline CDR1 is SQVTM and CDR2 ANQGSEA. With 4 bases clipped from V and 0 bases from J, the junction kept 2 bases outside the gene matches. This CDR3 spans 15 amino acids. The CDR3 coding sequence is TGCAGCGTTGGGGACAGGGGGAGCTCCTACAATGAGCAGTTCTTC. It encodes CSVGDRGSSYNEQFF.

DNA for the CDR3: TGCAGTGCTAGAGGGACTGCCTCCTACAATGAGCAGTACTTC. Translated, it gives CSARGTASYNEQYF. The chain recombines TRBV20-1 with TRBJ2-1, with a weak D call TRBD2 (5 bases). The end of the DNA is better explained by TRBJ2-7, so the J call may be wrong. CDR1 is DFQATT, CDR2 SNEGSKA, per germline (reference sequence). The CDR3 has 14 residues.

Only a few counts were recorded for this clonotype. This sequence joins TRBV20-1 and TRBJ2-1; TRBD1 might be the D (5 bases). Germline V gene sequence: CDR1 DFQATT, CDR2 SNEGSKA (reference sequence). Trimming took 1 base from V and 7 from J, leaving 11 bases between them. The CDR3 length is 13 residues. Here the CDR3 reads CSARASTENEQFF. CDR3 DNA sequence: TGCAGTGCTAGAGCATCGACAGAAAATGAGCAGTTCTTC.

A few counts support this clonotype. The chain has TRBV4-2 and TRBJ1-5; D may be TRBD1 (5 bases). CDR1 and CDR2 (germline): LGHNA, YNFKEQ. Trimming removed 0 bases at V and 6 bases at J, with 9 bases between. The CDR3 extends over 14 amino acids. The CDR3 spells CASSQENQGQPQHF. The CDR3 DNA reads TGTGCCAGCAGCCAAGAGAATCAGGGTCAGCCCCAGCATTTT.

In its sample, this clonotype was seen a few times. The rearrangement joins TRBV5-1 to TRBJ2-1; 11 positions match TRBD2. This CDR3 contains 18 residues. The junction had 9 bases not matched to a gene; V was cut back by 3 bases and J by 1 base. Germline V lookup: CDR1 SGHRS, CDR2 YFSETQ. CDR3 DNA: TGCGCCAGCAGCTCCCCATTAGCGGGAGGGCCGTCCTACAATGAGCAGTTCTTC. Translation: CASSSPLAGGPSYNEQFF.

This chain connects TRBV20-1 to TRBJ1-2, with 10 bases matching TRBD1. The CDR3 length is 15 residues. The V gene end was trimmed by 0 bases and the J gene end by 3 bases; junction bases not matched to a gene: 4. Germline V lookup: CDR1 DFQATT, CDR2 SNEGSKA (reference sequence). CDR3 coding DNA: TGCAGTGCTAGAGATGGGGGACAGGGGTACTATGGCTACACCTTC. Encoded protein: CSARDGGQGYYGYTF.

The rearrangement links TRBV6-2 or TRBV6-3 to TRBJ2-2; perhaps D is TRBD1 or TRBD2 (5 bases each). Germline V gene sequence: CDR1 MNHEY, CDR2 SVGEGT. V dropped 2 bases and J dropped 3 bases, with 13 bases sitting between them. The CDR3 totals 16 residues. The CDR3: CASSYQGPQDTGELFF. DNA for the CDR3: TGTGCCAGCAGTTACCAGGGACCGCAGGACACCGGGGAGCTGTTTTTT.

This clonotype was recorded many times. The chain has TRBV14 and TRBJ2-5; D is ambiguous. V lost 0 bases and J 5 bases, leaving 16 bases between the germline ends. Germline assignment: CDR1 SGHDN and CDR2 FVKESK. This CDR3 spans 16 amino acids. The CDR3 region is CASSQDWNGWRETQYF. DNA of the CDR3: TGTGCCAGCAGCCAAGATTGGAACGGTTGGCGCGAGACCCAGTACTTC.

This clonotype was counted a few times. This chain uses TRBV9 with TRBJ2-6; D unresolved. CDR3 size: 18 residues. V gave up 0 bases and J gave up 0 bases, with 13 bases separating them. CDR1 is SGDLS and CDR2 is YYNGEE in the germline V gene. For the CDR3, the DNA is TGTGCCAGCAGCGTAGTCTCGGACCGCAGCTCTGGGGCCAACGTCCTGACTTTC. Amino acid sequence: CASSVVSDRSSGANVLTF.

The rearrangement uses TRBV6-6 and TRBJ2-7; 7 nucleotides match TRBD2. Germline values: CDR1 MNHNY, CDR2 SVGAGI (reference sequence). V was pared by 7 bases and J by 4 bases, with 16 bases of the junction left unmatched. The CDR3 totals 16 residues. The CDR3 DNA sequence: TGTGCCAGCACCTTCGGTGGCAGGCTAGCGGCATACGAGCAGTACTTC. Translation gives CASTFGGRLAAYEQYF.

This clonotype was seen a few times. J is TRBJ1-2 and V is TRBV20-1, with D perhaps matching TRBD1 (5 bases). Trimming removed 1 base from V and 7 bases from J, with 16 bases in between. The CDR3 length is 14 residues. Germline CDR1 and CDR2: DFQATT and SNEGSKA (reference sequence). The CDR3 here is CSARASGGTGGYTF. Written as DNA, the CDR3 is TGCAGTGCTAGAGCCTCCGGAGGGACTGGTGGCTACACCTTC.

In this sample, this clonotype turned up a few times. The V and J genes are TRBV12-3 or TRBV12-4 and TRBJ1-2; TRBD1 aligns across 8 bases. This CDR3 contains 17 residues. Trimming took 4 bases from V and 4 from J; bases not matched to a gene: 14. In DNA, the CDR3 is TGTGCCAGCAGTTCCTATTGGACAGGGAGCAATAGCTATGGCTACACCTTC. Protein sequence: CASSSYWTGSNSYGYTF.

This chain connects TRBV7-2 to TRBJ1-2; D is unresolved. The CDR3 length is 14 residues. Germline V CDR1 and CDR2: SGHTA, FQGNSA. Between the trimmed V and J ends, which lost 5 bases and 4 bases, there was a span of 14 bases. CDR3 bases: TGTGCCAGCAGCCCTTCTTTTGAGTCCTATGGCTACACCTTC. This codes for CASSPSFESYGYTF.